Listed here are 22 T cell receptor beta chains from one sample, sequenced in a study of OX40 agonist ivuxolimab in advanced cancers. Only in-frame clones appear in the TCRdb table, and some are missing; sequencing was by immunoSEQ multiplex PCR. The table shows approximately 56,000 clones, with about 81% occurring only once. The sample was CD4+ or CD8+ T cells sorted from blood, taken in a trial of the OX40 agonist ivuxolimab. The source is an adult with an advanced solid tumor such as melanoma, head and neck, liver or kidney cancer.

The chain uses TRBV6-5 and TRBJ2-7; TRBD1 matches 8 bases. The V gene's germline CDR1 is MNHEY and CDR2 SVGAGI. V was pared by 8 bases and J by 4 bases, with 13 bases of the junction left unmatched. There are 15 residues in the CDR3. CDR3 sequence reads: CASGRPNRGTYEQYF. Here the CDR3 DNA reads TGTGCCAGCGGGCGACCGAACAGGGGGACGTACGAGCAGTACTTC.

The chain uses TRBV9 and TRBJ2-1; 11 nucleotides agree with TRBD2. The CDR3 runs to 18 residues. CDR1 is SGDLS and CDR2 is YYNGEE in the germline V gene. The V gene end was trimmed by 2 bases and the J gene end by 5 bases; junction bases not matched to a gene: 12. This CDR3 is CASSVSTSGAPRHNEQFF. The CDR3 coding sequence is TGTGCCAGCAGCGTTTCGACTAGCGGGGCCCCACGTCACAATGAGCAGTTCTTC.

The V gene is TRBV5-6, the J gene TRBJ2-5; the D gene could be TRBD1 or TRBD2 (5 bases each). This CDR3 spans 13 amino acids. Between the trimmed V and J ends, which lost 4 bases and 5 bases, there was a span of 12 bases. CDR1 is SGHDT and CDR2 is YYEEEE in the germline V gene. The CDR3 region is CASSPGRRETQYF. The CDR3 DNA sequence: TGTGCCAGCAGCCCGGGACGACGGGAGACCCAGTACTTC.

The CDR3 DNA reads as TGTGCCAGCAGTGATGGCAATTCACCCCTCCACTTT. It codes for CASSDGNSPLHF. The chain couples TRBV6-1 to TRBJ1-6; no reliable D call. The germline V and J ends were trimmed by 3 bases and 7 bases, with 4 bases remaining between them. Germline CDR1 and CDR2: MNHNS and SASEGT. The CDR3 consists of 12 residues.

The V call is TRBV10-2, the J call TRBJ2-7, with 7 nucleotides matching TRBD1. CDR3 length: 13 residues. Germline loops: CDR1 WSHSY, CDR2 SAAADI. After removal of 4 bases from V and 4 bases from J, the junction contained 4 bases not matched to a gene. CDR3 nucleotide sequence: TGCGCCAGCAGTGTCCAGGGGGAGTACGAGCAGTACTTC. Translating it yields CASSVQGEYEQYF.

V and J are TRBV7-9 and TRBJ1-4; no clear D gene. Trimming pared 4 bases from V and 5 bases from J, leaving 11 bases between. CDR1 and CDR2 (germline): SEHNR, FQNEAQ (reference sequence). The CDR3 loop spans 14 amino acids. The CDR3 DNA follows: TGTGCCAGCAGCTCACGGGCAGGAAATGAAAAACTGTTTTTT. This gives the protein CASSSRAGNEKLFF. The full variable domain, in which reference TRBV7-9 and TRBJ1-4 provide the parts outside the CDR3, is DTGVSQNPRHKITKRGQNVTFRCDPISEHNRLYWYRQTLGQGPEFLTYFQNEAQLEKSRLLSDRFSAERPKGSFSTLEIQRTEQGDSAMYLCASSSRAGNEKLFFGSGTQLSVL.

J is TRBJ2-1 and V is TRBV27, with TRBD2 identical over 9 bases. Germline trimming cut 6 bases from V and 4 bases from J; bases unmatched to any gene: 13. Germline V gives CDR1 MNHEY, CDR2 SMNVEV (reference sequence). The CDR3 is 17 residues long. The CDR3 loop is CASRPQSAGGPYNEQFF. In DNA, the CDR3 is TGTGCCAGCAGGCCCCAATCCGCGGGGGGGCCTTACAATGAGCAGTTCTTC.

The genes are TRBV5-4 and TRBJ2-5; 9 nucleotides line up with TRBD1. The germline gives CDR1 SGHNT, CDR2 YYREEE (reference sequence). This CDR3 spans 17 amino acids. V gave up 3 bases and J gave up 6 bases; unmatched junction bases: 15. The CDR3 spells CASSSEPTGQGGQTQYF. In nucleotides, the CDR3 is TGTGCCAGCAGCTCGGAACCCACGGGACAGGGTGGGCAGACCCAGTACTTC.

This rearrangement joins TRBV9 to TRBJ2-3, with TRBD2 matching over 16 bases. In germline, CDR1 is SGDLS, CDR2 YYNGEE. The length of the CDR3 is 17 residues. Germline trimming cut 4 bases from V and 6 bases from J; bases unmatched to any gene: 8. This chain's CDR3 is CASSSGLAGGRRDTQYF. Written as DNA, the CDR3 is TGTGCCAGCAGCTCGGGACTAGCGGGGGGGCGCCGGGATACGCAGTATTTT. Full variable domain (rest looked up from reference TRBV9 and TRBJ2-3): DSGVTQTPKHLITATGQRVTLRCSPRSGDLSVYWYQQSLDQGLQFLIQYYNGEERAKGNILERFSAQQFPDLHSELNLSSLELGDSALYFCASSSGLAGGRRDTQYFGPGTRLTVL.

J is TRBJ1-6 and V is TRBV19; D may be TRBD1 (6 bases). Germline V gene lookup returns CDR1 LNHDA and CDR2 SQIVND (reference sequence). There are 16 residues in the CDR3. The V and J ends lost 3 bases and 9 bases respectively, with 18 bases between them. The CDR3 bases are TGTGCCAGTAGTATTATGGATTTCAGGGGCGGTTCACCCCTCCACTTT. Amino acids: CASSIMDFRGGSPLHF.

The rearrangement uses TRBV7-9 and TRBJ1-2; TRBD1 matches 9 bases. Germline loops: CDR1 SEHNR, CDR2 FQNEAQ (reference sequence). The V gene end was trimmed by 5 bases and the J gene end by 7 bases; junction bases not matched to a gene: 8. The CDR3 runs to 14 residues. As DNA, the CDR3 is TGTGCCAGCAGCAGGGACAGGGCTGACGGTGGCTACACCTTC. This encodes CASSRDRADGGYTF. The whole variable domain, remainder taken from reference TRBV7-9 and TRBJ1-2, is DTGVSQNPRHKITKRGQNVTFRCDPISEHNRLYWYRQTLGQGPEFLTYFQNEAQLEKSRLLSDRFSAERPKGSFSTLEIQRTEQGDSAMYLCASSRDRADGGYTFGSGTRLTVV.

V and J are TRBV11-2 and TRBJ2-1; possibly TRBD1 or TRBD2 for D (5 bases each). The germline CDR1 and CDR2 sequences are SGHAT and FQNNGV. The V end was cut by 5 bases, the J end by 4 bases, with 15 bases between. The CDR3 consists of 15 residues. The CDR3 loop reads CASSQGEGRYNEQFF. In nucleotides, the CDR3 is TGTGCCAGCAGCCAAGGAGAGGGGCGATACAATGAGCAGTTCTTC.

This chain uses TRBV7-2 with TRBJ2-6, with a possible D match to TRBD1 (6 bases). Germline V CDR1 and CDR2: SGHTA, FQGNSA. V lost 5 bases, J lost 0 bases, and 14 bases lay in between. This CDR3 region has 17 residues. For the CDR3, the DNA is TGTGCCAGCAGCCTCCAAGGGGGAGTCTCTGGGGCCAACGTCCTGACTTTC. It translates to CASSLQGGVSGANVLTF. Filled out from reference TRBV7-2 and TRBJ2-6, the complete variable domain reads GAGVSQSPSNKVTEKGKDVELRCDPISGHTALYWYRQSLGQGLEFLIYFQGNSAPDKSGLPSDRFSAERTGGSVSTLTIQRTQQEDSAVYLCASSLQGGVSGANVLTFGAGSRLTVL.

CDR3 sequence reads: CASSLIQADTGELFF. CDR3 DNA: TGTGCCAGCAGCTTAATCCAGGCGGACACCGGGGAGCTGTTTTTT. The chain employs TRBV11-3 and TRBJ2-2; D is unclear. The CDR3 is made up of 15 amino acids. V lost 2 bases and J lost 3, with 10 bases in between. CDR1 and CDR2 (germline): SGHNT, YENEEA.

The chain joins TRBV5-6 to TRBJ2-7; 11 nucleotides align to TRBD2. Germline lookup yields CDR1 SGHDT and CDR2 YYEEEE. V lost 4 bases and J lost 5; bases outside the gene matches: 8. This CDR3 region has 15 residues. CDR3 coding DNA: TGTGCCAGCAGCCCTATAGCGGGGGGGCCACACGAGCAGTACTTC. Protein: CASSPIAGGPHEQYF.

The chain carries TRBV6-5 and TRBJ1-6; TRBD1 is a possible D gene (5 bases). The germline V gene has CDR1 MNHEY and CDR2 SVGAGI. The CDR3 sequence is 14 residues long. The V end lost 5 bases, the J end lost 6 bases, and 11 bases lay between the germline ends. The CDR3 DNA sequence: TGTGCCAGCAGTCCGGGACGGGGTAATTCACCCCTCCACTTT. Amino acid sequence: CASSPGRGNSPLHF.

This rearrangement joins TRBV29-1 to TRBJ2-1; D gene unclear. Germline lookup yields CDR1 SQVTM and CDR2 ANQGSEA. The CDR3 totals 14 residues. Trimming removed 3 bases at V and 0 bases at J, with 9 bases between. CDR3: CSVDSLSSYNEQFF. The CDR3 DNA reads as TGCAGCGTTGATAGTCTTAGCTCCTACAATGAGCAGTTCTTC.

V is TRBV5-6 and J is TRBJ1-6; D not resolved. The CDR3 has 14 residues. The germline V and J ends were trimmed by 4 bases and 10 bases, with 15 bases remaining between them. Germline CDR1 SGHDT, CDR2 YYEEEE. This CDR3 is CASSRTIGESPLHF. Written as DNA, the CDR3 is TGTGCCAGCAGCCGCACTATTGGGGAGTCACCCCTCCACTTT.

The chain links TRBV4-1 to TRBJ1-2, with 9 nucleotides matching TRBD1. The CDR3 runs 15 residues. V shed 4 bases, J shed 6 bases, and the junction held 9 bases outside the gene matches. Germline V gives CDR1 MGHRA, CDR2 YSYEKL. In DNA form, the CDR3 reads TGCGCCAGCAGCCGGGAACAGGGGGCTGGAGATGGCTACACCTTC. Protein sequence: CASSREQGAGDGYTF.

The chain joins TRBV28 to TRBJ1-1; TRBD1 matches at 7 bases. Trimming at V came to 1 base and at J to 0 bases, leaving 2 bases not matched to a gene. The CDR3 runs to 15 residues. Germline V CDR1 and CDR2: MDHEN, SYDVKM. The CDR3 reads CASSLSGTVNTEAFF. In nucleotides, the CDR3 is TGTGCCAGCAGTTTATCCGGGACAGTGAACACTGAAGCTTTCTTT. Full variable domain (remainder filled in from reference TRBV28 and TRBJ1-1): DVKVTQSSRYLVKRTGEKVFLECVQDMDHENMFWYRQDPGLGLRLIYFSYDVKMKEKGDIPEGYSVSREKKERFSLILESASTNQTSMYLCASSLSGTVNTEAFFGQGTRLTVV.

The chain combines TRBV10-3 with TRBJ1-5; D might be TRBD1 (6 bases). CDR3 length: 14 amino acids. Trimming shortened V by 4 bases and J by 6 bases, and 13 bases separated the two germline ends. Germline values: CDR1 ENHRY, CDR2 SYGVKD. This chain's CDR3 is CAISAQGTSQPQHF. DNA for the CDR3: TGTGCCATCAGTGCACAGGGAACTTCTCAGCCCCAGCATTTT.

This chain joins TRBV5-6 and TRBJ2-3, with 10 bases identical to TRBD1. J gave up 8 bases and V 3 bases, and 9 bases lay outside the gene matches. Germline V gene lookup returns CDR1 SGHDT and CDR2 YYEEEE. The CDR3 loop spans 15 amino acids. The CDR3 reads CASSYRQGASSTQYF. The CDR3 bases are TGTGCCAGCAGCTACCGACAGGGGGCATCGAGTACGCAGTATTTT.